The 21 T cell receptor beta chains below were found in one sample sequenced in a study of cytomegalovirus exposure and HLA in healthy donors (dated by TCRdb to 2015 to 2018). The library was produced with the immunoSEQ multiplex PCR assay. For the multiplex PCR, a mixture combining 60 forward primers for TCR Vbeta segments and 13 reverse primers for TCR Jbeta segments was used. What TCRdb holds here is the immuneACCESS table cut down to in-frame rearrangements. Part of the clones is not present; checked against another copy, under half of the missing clones reflect an unresolved V gene, and the others are unexplained. The sample table lists about 160,000 clones, roughly 85% of them with a count of one. Approximately 2.3% of the sample lies in the top ten. The sample was PBMCs. Every receptor here comes from a man between 40 and 49 years old in good health and CMV-seronegative.

The chain couples TRBV6-5 to TRBJ2-5; D may be TRBD2 (6 bases). Germline CDR1 reads MNHEY; CDR2 reads SVGAGI. CDR3 length equals 14 residues. Trimming pared 4 bases from V and 4 bases from J, leaving 13 bases between. CDR3 loop: CASSSGVPRETQYF. The CDR3 region has the DNA TGTGCCAGCAGTTCGGGAGTCCCCAGAGAGACCCAGTACTTC.

The chain employs TRBV2 and TRBJ2-3; D possibly corresponds to TRBD2 (6 bases). Trimming pared 7 bases from V and 5 bases from J, leaving 7 bases between. The CDR3 spans 11 residues. Germline loops: CDR1 SNHLY, CDR2 FYNNEI. The DNA for the CDR3 is TGTGCCAGCACGGGAGAAGATACGCAGTATTTT. Protein product: CASTGEDTQYF.

V and J are TRBV10-3 and TRBJ2-2; TRBD2 matches 7 bases. CDR1 and CDR2 from the germline V gene are ENHRY and SYGVKD. The V and J ends lost 5 bases and 0 bases, in that order; junction bases with no gene match: 3. This CDR3 comprises 15 residues. CDR3 region: CAISSGGANTGELFF. DNA for the CDR3: TGTGCCATCAGTTCGGGGGGAGCGAACACCGGGGAGCTGTTTTTT.

The rearrangement uses TRBV28 and TRBJ2-7, with D possibly TRBD1 on 5 matching bases. Germline CDR1 MDHEN, CDR2 SYDVKM. The CDR3 sequence is 15 residues long. V was cut by 3 bases and J by 0 bases, with 12 bases left in between. For the CDR3, the DNA is TGTGCCAGCAGTTTCTCCCTTGACAGCTCCTACGAGCAGTACTTC. Its protein is CASSFSLDSSYEQYF.

Notes on this clone: Other DNA sequences in the sample encode the same CDR3. The chain uses TRBV5-1 and TRBJ2-2, with D possibly TRBD2 on 5 matching bases. CDR1 and CDR2 from the germline V gene are SGHRS and YFSETQ. CDR3 length equals 13 residues. V gave up 4 bases and J gave up 6 bases, with 10 bases separating them. This chain's CDR3 is CASSAREPGELFF. The CDR3, as DNA: TGCGCCAGCAGCGCCCGGGAACCCGGGGAGCTGTTTTTT.

This clone came up once. The rearrangement uses TRBV6-1 and TRBJ2-3; 10 bases agree with TRBD2. The length of the CDR3 is 15 residues. The V gene's germline CDR1 is MNHNS and CDR2 SASEGT. The ends lost 7 bases at V and 5 bases at J; junction bases unmatched: 9. CDR3 sequence: CASNPGTSAGDTQYF. In nucleotides, the CDR3 is TGTGCCAGCAACCCCGGGACTAGCGCTGGAGATACGCAGTATTTT.

V is TRBV5-5 and J is TRBJ2-7, with 9 bases lining up with TRBD2. Germline trimming cut 7 bases from V and 3 bases from J; bases unmatched to any gene: 5. The CDR3 is 13 residues long. Germline V CDR1 and CDR2: SGHKS, YYEKEE (reference sequence). The CDR3 protein is CASSREGLYEQYF. The CDR3 DNA reads as TGTGCCAGCTCGCGGGAGGGCCTCTACGAGCAGTACTTC.

The chain is built from TRBV4-2 and TRBJ2-1, with 8 bases lining up with TRBD1. The germline CDR1 and CDR2 sequences are LGHNA and YNFKEQ. The CDR3 length is 17 residues. Trimming at V came to 1 base and at J to 6 bases, leaving 11 bases not matched to a gene. Written as DNA, the CDR3 is TGTGCCAGCAGCCAAGGGGAGTGGACAGGGAGGTCCAATGAGCAGTTCTTC. It yields the protein CASSQGEWTGRSNEQFF.

The chain carries TRBV14 and TRBJ2-3; D is uncertain. The CDR3 totals 16 residues. V gave up 4 bases and J gave up 5 bases, with 19 bases separating them. The germline CDR1 and CDR2 sequences are SGHDN and FVKESK. The CDR3 sequence is CASSRSRVADRDTQYF. CDR3 DNA: TGTGCCAGCAGCCGCTCCCGGGTTGCGGATCGAGATACGCAGTATTTT.

The genes are TRBV6-5 and TRBJ1-5; TRBD1 aligns across 7 bases. Germline V gives CDR1 MNHEY, CDR2 SVGAGI. This CDR3 has 14 amino acids. Germline trimming cut 7 bases from V and 3 bases from J; bases unmatched to any gene: 6. CDR3 sequence reads: CASKEGGDNQPQHF. CDR3 sequence (DNA): TGTGCCAGCAAGGAAGGGGGCGACAATCAGCCCCAGCATTTT.

The chain joins TRBV9 to TRBJ2-5; tentative D call: TRBD1 (6 bases). The CDR3 sequence is 15 residues long. CDR1 SGDLS and CDR2 YYNGEE come from the germline V gene. V shed 4 bases and J shed 2 bases, with 15 bases lying between them. The CDR3 DNA reads as TGTGCCAGCAGCACCCGGCAGGGGTTACAAGAGACCCAGTACTTC. Protein product: CASSTRQGLQETQYF.

The CDR3 DNA reads TGTGCCAGCAGTTTCCCCGGGAGCACAGATACGCAGTATTTT. This translates into CASSFPGSTDTQYF. V is TRBV28 and J is TRBJ2-3; no clear D gene. Trimming pared 3 bases from V and 0 bases from J, leaving 7 bases between. Germline CDR1 is MDHEN and CDR2 is SYDVKM. The CDR3 spans 14 residues.

The J gene is TRBJ2-2, the V gene TRBV19; D might be TRBD1 (5 bases). CDR1 is LNHDA, CDR2 SQIVND, per germline (reference sequence). V lost 9 bases and J lost 1, with 12 bases in between. The CDR3 runs 14 residues. The CDR3 DNA sequence: TGTGCCAGCACACACAGGATGAACACCGGGGAGCTGTTTTTT. Protein: CASTHRMNTGELFF.

The J gene is TRBJ2-2, the V gene TRBV5-6; TRBD2 aligns across 9 bases. J lost 3 bases, V lost 3 bases, and 9 bases had no gene match. This CDR3 comprises 17 residues. The germline gives CDR1 SGHDT, CDR2 YYEEEE. The CDR3: CASSWRTSVVYTGELFF. The CDR3 DNA follows: TGTGCCAGCAGCTGGCGGACTAGCGTAGTTTACACCGGGGAGCTGTTTTTT.

V usage is TRBV5-6 and J usage is TRBJ2-1; tentatively, D is TRBD2 (5 bases). V was cut by 0 bases and J by 10 bases, with 11 bases left in between. Germline V CDR1 and CDR2: SGHDT, YYEEEE. The CDR3 loop spans 13 amino acids. The chain's CDR3 is CASSLAASGEQFF. DNA of the CDR3: TGTGCCAGCAGCTTGGCCGCCAGCGGCGAGCAGTTCTTC.

In its sample, this clone was seen once. The J gene is TRBJ2-7, the V gene TRBV6-1, with D uncertain. The CDR3 is 14 residues long. CDR1 and CDR2 (germline): MNHNS, SASEGT. V lost 4 bases and J 0 bases, leaving 10 bases between the germline ends. The CDR3: CASSVRKSSYEQYF. DNA of the CDR3: TGTGCCAGCAGTGTGAGGAAGAGCTCCTACGAGCAGTACTTC.

The chain combines TRBV6-6 with TRBJ1-1; TRBD1 matches at 7 bases. V shed 6 bases and J 0 bases; nucleotides not matched to a gene: 7. The CDR3 loop spans 15 amino acids. From germline, CDR1 is MNHNY and CDR2 SVGAGI (reference sequence). The CDR3 loop is CASRGTVPLNTEAFF. In DNA form, the CDR3 reads TGTGCCAGCAGGGGGACAGTACCATTGAACACTGAAGCTTTCTTT.

The chain combines TRBV20-1 with TRBJ1-1; D gene uncertain. This CDR3 comprises 11 residues. Between the trimmed V and J ends, which lost 6 bases and 0 bases, there was a span of 5 bases. The germline CDR1 and CDR2 sequences are DFQATT and SNEGSKA (reference sequence). CDR3 protein: CSARVNTEAFF. For the CDR3, the DNA is TGCAGTGCGAGGGTGAACACTGAAGCTTTCTTT.

The chain couples TRBV27 to TRBJ2-1; 8 positions agree with TRBD2. Unmatched junction bases numbered 8, after V lost 3 bases and J lost 7 bases. The CDR3 consists of 15 residues. Germline loops: CDR1 MNHEY, CDR2 SMNVEV (reference sequence). Written as DNA, the CDR3 is TGTGCCAGCAGTTTCAAGCGGGAGTCGGGGAATGAGCAGTTCTTC. It is translated as CASSFKRESGNEQFF.

The chain carries TRBV6-5 and TRBJ2-2; D remains ambiguous. The V and J ends lost 6 bases and 6 bases respectively, with 11 bases between them. Germline CDR1 is MNHEY and CDR2 is SVGAGI. This CDR3 region has 13 residues. Here the CDR3 DNA reads TGTGCCAGCAGCCAAACAAGATCCGGGGAGCTGTTTTTT. Encoded protein: CASSQTRSGELFF.

There are a few counts of this clone. V is TRBV25-1 and J is TRBJ1-4; possibly TRBD1 for D (5 bases). Trimming removed 3 bases from V and 1 base from J, with 12 bases in between. The CDR3 contains 16 residues. Germline V lookup: CDR1 MGHDK, CDR2 SYGVNS. The CDR3 here is CASSDYFRVTNEKLFF. In DNA, the CDR3 is TGTGCCAGCAGTGATTACTTCAGGGTAACTAATGAAAAACTGTTTTTT.